This is a list of T cell receptor beta chains from one sample in a study of shared clonotypes between healthy human individuals. Libraries were prepared by immunoSEQ multiplex PCR; TCRdb keeps only in-frame clonotypes and omits some of them. The sample carries around 2.1 million clones, approximately 94% recorded once. The sequenced material came from naive CD8+ T cells from PBMCs. The receptors come from a young man in good health. Some clones in this sample may be carry-over from other donors' samples. Both conserved end residues are trimmed from each CDR3. The D gene is left open where the match is weak.

j_call	v_call	d_call	cdr3_aa
TRBJ2-3	TRBV7-9	.	ASSLVGPGTDTQY
TRBJ1-2	TRBV7-9	TRBD1	ASSLVGTGNGYT
TRBJ2-2	TRBV29-1	.	SVDLQGNTGELF
TRBJ2-3	TRBV11-2	.	ASSHAPGSPLADTQY
TRBJ2-7	TRBV28	TRBD1	ASKPTGSYEQY
TRBJ2-7	TRBV19	.	ASMIGAGAYEQY
TRBJ2-1	TRBV7-3	TRBD1	ASSLVQGNYNEQF
TRBJ2-7	TRBV25-1	.	ASSDLTGRGYEQY
TRBJ2-1	TRBV10-3	TRBD2	AIKLAGAYNEQF
TRBJ2-7	TRBV15	.	ATSSYRDLSLEQY
TRBJ2-2	TRBV30	.	AWSRALAGELF
TRBJ2-7	TRBV6-5	TRBD1	ASSFGQVYEQY
TRBJ2-7	TRBV6-5	TRBD1	ASKTRDRKPYEQY
TRBJ2-4	TRBV13	TRBD2	ASSSEASGRLLAKNIQY
TRBJ2-4	TRBV27	.	ASSFGVVGNIQY
TRBJ1-5	TRBV12-2	.	ASRSEQGQGYSNQPQH
TRBJ2-2	TRBV4-1	.	ASSQDTGTGELF
TRBJ2-3	TRBV5-8	.	ASSFFDSTDTQY
TRBJ1-1	TRBV19	.	ASSIGLGLNTEAF
TRBJ1-1	TRBV13	.	ASSLWGDDTEAF
TRBJ1-2	TRBV9	.	ASSVLNNYGYT
TRBJ2-5	TRBV5-4	TRBD2	ASSFRREIWSEETQY
TRBJ2-1	TRBV12-5	TRBD2	ASGSPGLAGVDEQF
TRBJ2-2	TRBV16	.	ASSHTGYDGELF
TRBJ2-1	TRBV15	.	ATSTAVGYNEQF
TRBJ2-5	TRBV7-9	.	ASSARDKQETQY
TRBJ2-7	TRBV19	.	ASSIPSGLDEQY
TRBJ2-7	TRBV28	.	ASSPGAPLEQY
TRBJ2-7	TRBV4-2	.	ASSLRGDGRTYEQY
TRBJ2-1	TRBV7-8	.	ASSFPAGLSYNEQF
TRBJ2-5	TRBV27	.	ASRLTAYQETQY
TRBJ2-1	TRBV15	.	ATSRAGDSYNEQF
TRBJ2-3	TRBV5-4	TRBD2	ASSGGLAGVTDTQY
TRBJ1-3	TRBV19	.	ASSIDHNSGNTIY
TRBJ1-2	TRBV9	.	ASGETGPNYGYT
TRBJ2-1	TRBV19	.	ASMGLGHEQF
TRBJ2-7	TRBV4-3	.	ASSQDPGALGEQY
TRBJ1-1	TRBV5-6	.	ASSLLDSLNTEAF
TRBJ2-5	TRBV2	TRBD2	ASSDGLAGYQETQY
TRBJ2-1	TRBV27	TRBD2	ASSLTSGVDEQF
TRBJ1-5	TRBV27	.	ASRRRDGTRPQH
TRBJ1-3	TRBV15	.	ATSPGSGNTIY
TRBJ2-1	TRBV25-1	.	ASGEGGTATYNEQF
TRBJ2-7	TRBV10-3	.	AISESIWDEQY
TRBJ2-1	TRBV7-8	TRBD1	ASSPRDRAGNEQF
TRBJ2-1	TRBV7-9	TRBD2	ASSFEVGLAGPQGNEQF
TRBJ2-7	TRBV11-2	.	ASSLGGWGYEQY
TRBJ1-2	TRBV7-9	.	ASSYDRSYGYT
TRBJ2-1	TRBV10-3	.	AISESRDAYNEQF
TRBJ2-1	TRBV4-1	TRBD1	ASSQVTQGAINNEQF
TRBJ2-3	TRBV9	TRBD2	ASSAGTSETDTQY
TRBJ2-1	TRBV28	TRBD2	ASSVRTSGVKNEQF